Each of the 21 T cell receptor beta chains below was sequenced from the same sample in a study of T-cell reconstitution after alpha-beta-depleted transplantation in children. Library preparation (for TCRbeta) was performed with unique molecular identifiers. TCRdb analysed the PCR reads with MiXCR anew, one entry per CDR3 protein. The data hold hundreds of thousands of distinct CDR3 sequences, with under 15% observed a single time. Specimen: PBMCs, mostly from graft donor cells, collected 360 days after TCRalphabeta/CD19-depleted stem cell transplant. These receptors were collected from a male patient younger than 18 who had a stem cell transplant for acute myeloid leukemia, so the T cells may come from the graft donor.

The chain joins TRBV20-1 to TRBJ2-7, with 9 nucleotides matching TRBD1. Per the germline V gene, CDR1 is DFQATT and CDR2 is SNEGSKA (reference sequence). V gave up 0 bases and J gave up 2 bases; unmatched junction bases: 5. The CDR3 has 15 amino acids. CDR3 in DNA: TGCAGTGCTAGAGATCGGAGGACAGGGGCCTACGAGCAGTACTTC. This codes for CSARDRRTGAYEQYF.

This clonotype was recorded many times. V gene TRBV29-1 combines with J gene TRBJ2-7, with 11 bases aligning to TRBD2. Germline CDR1 reads SQVTM; CDR2 reads ANQGSEA. V dropped 6 bases and J dropped 3; count of bases not matched to a gene: 7. The CDR3 sequence is 14 residues long. DNA of the CDR3: TGCAGCGTAGCGGGACTAGCGGAGAACTACGAGCAGTACTTC. This gives the protein CSVAGLAENYEQYF.

This clonotype was recorded a few times. The rearrangement uses TRBV7-6 and TRBJ2-1; D not resolved. V lost 5 bases to trimming and J lost 4 bases, with 21 bases between them. CDR3 length: 17 amino acids. Per the germline V gene, CDR1 is SGHVS and CDR2 is FNYEAQ. Here the CDR3 DNA reads TGTGCCAGCAGCCCAGAGGTGTGGGCCACACGTTACAATGAGCAGTTCTTC. Protein sequence: CASSPEVWATRYNEQFF.

This clonotype was recorded a few times. This sequence joins TRBV10-3 and TRBJ2-5, with 9 bases aligning to TRBD2. CDR1 and CDR2 from the germline V gene are ENHRY and SYGVKD. The length of the CDR3 is 15 residues. With 3 bases clipped from V and 4 bases from J, the junction kept 6 bases outside the gene matches. The CDR3 sequence: CAISEELAGRETQYF. DNA of the CDR3: TGTGCCATCAGTGAAGAACTAGCGGGCCGAGAGACCCAGTACTTC.

This clonotype was counted only a few times. The gene calls are TRBV20-1 and TRBJ2-1; D unresolved. In germline, CDR1 is DFQATT, CDR2 SNEGSKA (reference sequence). With 6 bases removed from V and 0 bases from J, the gap between germline ends came to 15 bases. This CDR3 spans 15 amino acids. The CDR3 DNA follows: TGCAGTGCCCGTGGTCTAGGCCTCTCCTACAATGAGCAGTTCTTC. Translation: CSARGLGLSYNEQFF.

A few counts support this clonotype. J is TRBJ2-7 and V is TRBV28; D is uncertain. The CDR3 sequence is 14 residues long. V was cut by 2 bases and J by 2 bases, with 10 bases left in between. Germline values: CDR1 MDHEN, CDR2 SYDVKM. CDR3 residues: CASSLDSRTYEQYF. The CDR3 coding sequence is TGTGCCAGCAGTTTAGATTCGAGAACCTACGAGCAGTACTTC.

This clonotype was seen at least ten times. The chain is built from TRBV20-1 and TRBJ2-7; 7 nucleotides match TRBD1. The CDR3 length is 13 residues. Germline loops: CDR1 DFQATT, CDR2 SNEGSKA (reference sequence). Trimming took 5 bases from V and 3 from J; bases not matched to a gene: 7. The CDR3 is CSASDRVGYEQYF. The CDR3 region has the DNA TGCAGTGCTTCAGACAGGGTTGGCTACGAGCAGTACTTC.

This clonotype was recorded a few times. This chain links TRBV20-1 with TRBJ1-5, with TRBD1 matching over 8 bases. Germline V lookup: CDR1 DFQATT, CDR2 SNEGSKA (reference sequence). CDR3 length equals 14 residues. With 7 bases clipped from V and 1 base from J, the junction kept 6 bases outside the gene matches. Here the CDR3 reads CSVTTGASNQPQHF. The CDR3 coding sequence is TGCAGTGTTACGACAGGGGCGAGCAATCAGCCCCAGCATTTT.

The chain uses TRBV15 and TRBJ2-1; possibly TRBD2 for D (5 bases). Germline V lookup: CDR1 LNHNV, CDR2 YYDKDF (reference sequence). The V gene lost 0 bases and the J gene lost 4 bases, with 13 bases spanning the gap. CDR3 length: 16 residues. The CDR3 spells CATSRDRVGEYNEQFF. In nucleotides, the CDR3 is TGTGCCACCAGCAGAGATCGCGTGGGAGAGTACAATGAGCAGTTCTTC.

This clonotype was observed a handful of times. The genes are TRBV28 and TRBJ2-1; TRBD2 matches at 8 bases. The germline V gene encodes CDR1 MDHEN and CDR2 SYDVKM. Trimming removed 5 bases from V and 1 base from J; junction bases left unmatched: 7. This CDR3 region has 16 residues. The CDR3, as DNA: TGTGCCAGCAGTCTACTTAGCGGGACTTCCTACAATGAGCAGTTCTTC. The encoded protein is CASSLLSGTSYNEQFF.

The genes are TRBV9 and TRBJ2-3; TRBD1 might be the D (6 bases). The germline CDR1 and CDR2 sequences are SGDLS and YYNGEE. The CDR3 loop spans 15 amino acids. The ends were cut back, 0 bases at V and 5 bases at J, with 13 bases in the middle. The CDR3 loop reads CASSVGLLGGDTQYF. The CDR3 DNA is TGTGCCAGCAGCGTAGGTCTTCTAGGGGGAGATACGCAGTATTTT.

Only a few counts were recorded for this clonotype. The chain employs TRBV19 and TRBJ2-4, with D unclear. Germline CDR1 reads LNHDA; CDR2 reads SQIVND (reference sequence). The CDR3 is made up of 15 amino acids. The germline V and J ends were trimmed by 7 bases and 3 bases, with 16 bases remaining between them. CDR3 sequence: CASKVTGPGKNIQYF. Here the CDR3 DNA reads TGTGCCAGTAAGGTCACCGGGCCAGGCAAAAACATTCAGTACTTC.

This clonotype was picked up a small number of times. The chain has TRBV7-9 and TRBJ2-6; D unclear. This CDR3 is built from 16 residues. The germline gives CDR1 SEHNR, CDR2 FQNEAQ (reference sequence). V lost 4 bases to trimming and J lost 3 bases, with 13 bases between them. The CDR3 coding sequence is TGTGCCAGCAGCTCCCCCCCGGACGGTGGGGCCAACGTCCTGACTTTC. It codes for CASSSPPDGGANVLTF.

This clonotype was picked up a small number of times. The V and J genes are TRBV6-1 and TRBJ1-6; D call uncertain. This CDR3 spans 17 amino acids. CDR1 and CDR2 from the germline V gene are MNHNS and SASEGT. The V end lost 6 bases, the J end lost 9 bases, and 24 bases lay between the germline ends. The CDR3 DNA sequence: TGTGCCAGCAGCCTGGCAGCGGCGCGTCCATTCGGTTCACCCCTCCACTTT. Translation gives CASSLAAARPFGSPLHF.

This clonotype has only a few counts. This chain links TRBV28 with TRBJ1-4; D is possibly TRBD1 (5 bases). Trimming removed 6 bases from V and 12 bases from J, with 32 bases in between. Germline values: CDR1 MDHEN, CDR2 SYDVKM. The CDR3 is made up of 18 amino acids. The DNA for the CDR3 is TGTGCCAGCAGACTCCCGGGGACTCAGCGACTCCCCTACGATGAACTGTTTTTT. It yields the protein CASRLPGTQRLPYDELFF. The full variable domain, with the rest looked up from reference TRBV28 and TRBJ1-4, is DVKVTQSSRYLVKRTGEKVFLECVQDMDHENMFWYRQDPGLGLRLIYFSYDVKMKEKGDIPEGYSVSREKKERFSLILESASTNQTSMYLCASRLPGTQRLPYDELFFGSGTQLSVL.

A note on this clonotype: The junction departs from germline at one end; a sequencing error may be responsible. The CDR3 DNA reads as TGTTCCAGCAGTTTATTAGGTGAGGAGAGTCGCGAGCAGTACTTC. Translated: CSSSLLGEESREQYF. This sequence joins TRBV27 and TRBJ2-7; D gene uncertain. The CDR3 contains 15 residues. Per the germline V gene, CDR1 is MNHEY and CDR2 is SMNVEV (reference sequence).

In this sample, this clonotype turned up a few times. V is TRBV30 and J is TRBJ2-4; no firm D call. Germline V gene lookup returns CDR1 GTSNPN and CDR2 SVGIG (reference sequence). This CDR3 spans 13 amino acids. Trimming took off 5 bases at V and 6 bases at J, with 14 bases between the two ends. The CDR3 loop reads CAWGGTTGNIQYF. In nucleotides, the CDR3 is TGTGCCTGGGGTGGCACGACGGGAAACATTCAGTACTTC. The full variable domain, its missing parts supplied by reference TRBV30 and TRBJ2-4, is SQTIHQWPATLVQPVGSPLSLECTVEGTSNPNLYWYRQAAGRGLQLLFYSVGIGQISSEVPQNLSASRPQDRQFILSSKKLLLSDSGFYLCAWGGTTGNIQYFGAGTRLSVL.

This clonotype was observed a handful of times. The J gene is TRBJ2-6, the V gene TRBV10-3; no firm D call. The CDR3 spans 15 residues. Germline CDR1 ENHRY, CDR2 SYGVKD. V shed 8 bases and J shed 0 bases, with 11 bases lying between them. CDR3 nucleotide sequence: TGTGCCATCCTTGGACCGTACTCTGGGGCCAACGTCCTGACTTTC. Translated, it gives CAILGPYSGANVLTF.

This clonotype was seen ten or more times. V gene TRBV12-3 or TRBV12-4 combines with J gene TRBJ2-7; D perhaps matches TRBD2 (6 bases). The CDR3 extends over 14 amino acids. Trimming removed 6 bases from V and 3 bases from J, with 15 bases in between. CDR3 amino acids: CASSNGAGHYEQYF. CDR3 in DNA: TGTGCCAGCAGCAACGGGGCGGGGCACTACGAGCAGTACTTC.

This clonotype was found a few times. The gene calls are TRBV12-3 or TRBV12-4 and TRBJ2-7; the match to TRBD1 covers 8 bases. The CDR3 is made up of 15 amino acids. V lost 4 bases, J lost 0 bases, and 5 bases stayed unmatched. As DNA, the CDR3 is TGTGCCAGCAGTTCAGACAGGGGCTTCTCCTACGAGCAGTACTTC. Amino acids: CASSSDRGFSYEQYF.

There are many counts of this clonotype. CDR3 DNA sequence: TGTGCCAGCAGCTTAAGAGGGGCTAGCGGGACACAAAGATGGTCCTACGAGCAGTACTTC. Translation gives CASSLRGASGTQRWSYEQYF. The gene calls are TRBV11-2 and TRBJ2-7, with 9 bases fitting TRBD2. This CDR3 has 20 amino acids. V lost 2 bases and J lost 1; bases outside the gene matches: 18. Germline CDR1 reads SGHAT; CDR2 reads FQNNGV. The complete variable domain, with remaining parts taken from reference TRBV11-2 and TRBJ2-7, reads EAGVAQSPRYKIIEKRQSVAFWCNPISGHATLYWYQQILGQGPKLLIQFQNNGVVDDSQLPKDRFSAERLKGVDSTLKIQPAKLEDSAVYLCASSLRGASGTQRWSYEQYFGPGTRLTVT.